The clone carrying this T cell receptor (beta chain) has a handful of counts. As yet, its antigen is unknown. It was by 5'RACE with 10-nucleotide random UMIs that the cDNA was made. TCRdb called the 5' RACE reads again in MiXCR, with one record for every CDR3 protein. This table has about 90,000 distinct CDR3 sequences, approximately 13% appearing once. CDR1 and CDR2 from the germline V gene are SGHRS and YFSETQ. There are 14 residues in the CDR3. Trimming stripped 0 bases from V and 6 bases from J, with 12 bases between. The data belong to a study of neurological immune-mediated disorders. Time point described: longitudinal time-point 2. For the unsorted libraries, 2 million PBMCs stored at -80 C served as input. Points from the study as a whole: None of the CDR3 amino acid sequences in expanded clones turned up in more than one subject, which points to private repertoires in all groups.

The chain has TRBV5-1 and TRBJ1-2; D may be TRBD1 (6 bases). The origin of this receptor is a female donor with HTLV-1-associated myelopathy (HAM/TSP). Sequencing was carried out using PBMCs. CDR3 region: CASSLGPGENGYTF. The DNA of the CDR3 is TGCGCCAGCAGCTTGGGACCAGGGGAAAATGGCTACACCTTC.